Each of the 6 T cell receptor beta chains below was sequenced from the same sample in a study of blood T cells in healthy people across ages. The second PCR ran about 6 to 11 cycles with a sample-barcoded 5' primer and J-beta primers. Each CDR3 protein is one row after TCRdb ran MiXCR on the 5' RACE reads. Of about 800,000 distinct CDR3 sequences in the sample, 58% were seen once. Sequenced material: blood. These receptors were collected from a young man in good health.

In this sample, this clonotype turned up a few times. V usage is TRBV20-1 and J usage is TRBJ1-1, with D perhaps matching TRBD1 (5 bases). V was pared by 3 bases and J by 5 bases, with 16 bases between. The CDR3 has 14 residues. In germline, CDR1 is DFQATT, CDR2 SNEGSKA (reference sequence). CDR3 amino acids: CSARGDGGWTEAFF. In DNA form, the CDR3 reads TGCAGTGCTAGGGGGGACGGGGGGTGGACTGAAGCTTTCTTT.

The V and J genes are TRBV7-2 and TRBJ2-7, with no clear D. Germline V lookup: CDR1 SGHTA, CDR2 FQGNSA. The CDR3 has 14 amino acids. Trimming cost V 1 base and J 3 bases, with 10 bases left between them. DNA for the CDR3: TGTGCCAGCAGCTTAGATAACAGCTACTACGAGCAGTACTTC. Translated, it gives CASSLDNSYYEQYF. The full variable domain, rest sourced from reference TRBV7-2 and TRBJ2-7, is GAGVSQSPSNKVTEKGKDVELRCDPISGHTALYWYRQSLGQGLEFLIYFQGNSAPDKSGLPSDRFSAERTGGSVSTLTIQRTQQEDSAVYLCASSLDNSYYEQYFGPGTRLTVT.

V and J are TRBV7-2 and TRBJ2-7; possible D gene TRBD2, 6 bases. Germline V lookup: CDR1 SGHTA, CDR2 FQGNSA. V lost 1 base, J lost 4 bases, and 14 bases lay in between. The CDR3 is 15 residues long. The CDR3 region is CASSLGPRREYEQYF. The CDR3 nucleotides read TGTGCCAGCAGCTTAGGTCCCAGGAGGGAGTACGAGCAGTACTTC.

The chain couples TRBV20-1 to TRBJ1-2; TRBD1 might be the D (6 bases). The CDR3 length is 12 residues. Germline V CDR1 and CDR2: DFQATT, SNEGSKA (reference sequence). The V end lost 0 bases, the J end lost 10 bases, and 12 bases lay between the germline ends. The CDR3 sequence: CSARDGGSYYTF. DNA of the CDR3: TGCAGTGCTAGAGATGGGGGCAGTTACTACACCTTC.

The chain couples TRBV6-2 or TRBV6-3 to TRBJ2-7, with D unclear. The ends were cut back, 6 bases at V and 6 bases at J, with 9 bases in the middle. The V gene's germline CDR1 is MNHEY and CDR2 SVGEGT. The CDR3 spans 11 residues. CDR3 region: CASSNLSEQYF. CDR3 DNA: TGTGCCAGCAGCAATCTCTCCGAGCAGTACTTC.

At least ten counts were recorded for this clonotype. CDR3 protein: CAISESYVGLKSTYTF. The DNA of the CDR3 is TGTGCCATCAGTGAGTCGTACGTCGGACTCAAAAGTACCTACACCTTC. The chain employs TRBV10-3 and TRBJ1-2; D remains ambiguous. The CDR3 is 16 residues long. V was trimmed by 0 bases and J by 10 bases, leaving 21 bases between them. Per the germline V gene, CDR1 is ENHRY and CDR2 is SYGVKD.